Each of the 20 T cell receptor beta chains below was sequenced from the same sample in a study of T cell responses to AZD1222 COVID-19 vaccine. TCRdb's copy holds only in-frame clones and misses some; the assay was immunoSEQ multiplex PCR. The data hold some 69,000 clones, with around 86% observed a single time. This sample comprised peripheral blood, obtained on day 0 of AZD1222 vaccination. The receptors were gathered from an adult in good health.

J is TRBJ2-3 and V is TRBV3-1 (or the pseudogene TRBV3-2); TRBD2 is a possible D gene (7 bases). This CDR3 region has 17 residues. V lost 0 bases, J lost 5 bases, and 18 bases lay in between. Germline V gives CDR1 LGHDT, CDR2 YNNKEL (reference sequence). CDR3 in DNA: TGTGCCAGCAGCCAAGATAGGTGGGGGGGCGGTAGAGATACGCAGTATTTT. Translating it yields CASSQDRWGGGRDTQYF.

V gene TRBV5-1 combines with J gene TRBJ1-4; D unresolved. The CDR3 loop spans 14 amino acids. V was trimmed by 4 bases and J by 0 bases, leaving 7 bases between them. In germline, CDR1 is SGHRS, CDR2 YFSETQ. This chain's CDR3 is CASSRTATNEKLFF. DNA of the CDR3: TGCGCCAGCAGCCGGACGGCAACTAATGAAAAACTGTTTTTT.

The rearrangement joins TRBV7-3 to TRBJ2-1, with 11 bases lining up with TRBD2. CDR1 SGHTA and CDR2 FQGTGA come from the germline V gene. The CDR3 is 16 amino acids. V dropped 5 bases and J dropped 7; count of bases not matched to a gene: 10. The CDR3 reads CASSPELAGGLNEQFF. For the CDR3, the DNA is TGTGCCAGCAGCCCAGAGTTAGCGGGGGGGCTTAATGAGCAGTTCTTC.

The gene calls are TRBV19 and TRBJ1-6; 11 bases line up with TRBD1. Per germline, CDR1 LNHDA and CDR2 SQIVND (reference sequence). The CDR3 has 15 residues. V dropped 6 bases and J dropped 9; count of bases not matched to a gene: 7. The CDR3 DNA sequence: TGTGCCAGTAGGCGGTCCGGGACAGGGGGTTCACCCCTCCACTTT. It is translated as CASRRSGTGGSPLHF.

The rearrangement links TRBV12-5 to TRBJ2-7; D remains ambiguous. Germline CDR1 reads LGHNT; CDR2 reads FRNRAP. Deletions cut 1 base from V and 3 bases from J, with 10 bases between. The CDR3 consists of 14 residues. The CDR3 protein is CASGLGPVNYEQYF. The CDR3 coding sequence is TGTGCTAGTGGTTTGGGGCCGGTCAACTACGAGCAGTACTTC.

The rearrangement uses TRBV5-5 and TRBJ2-5; 9 positions match TRBD2. V shed 0 bases, J shed 4 bases, and the junction held 7 bases outside the gene matches. CDR3 size: 16 residues. Looked up from germline, CDR1 is SGHKS and CDR2 is YYEKEE (reference sequence). DNA for the CDR3: TGTGCCAGCAGCTTGGCCCCCCTAGCGGGGCCAGAGACCCAGTACTTC. As protein: CASSLAPLAGPETQYF.

V gene TRBV5-6 combines with J gene TRBJ1-5; D is unresolved. There are 14 residues in the CDR3. V dropped 0 bases and J dropped 4 bases, with 8 bases sitting between them. The germline CDR1 and CDR2 sequences are SGHDT and YYEEEE. The CDR3 loop reads CASSLGQINQPQHF. CDR3 sequence (DNA): TGTGCCAGCAGCTTGGGCCAGATTAATCAGCCCCAGCATTTT.

The chain recombines TRBV19 with TRBJ1-2; 8 bases are a match to TRBD1. J gave up 3 bases and V 5 bases, and 11 bases lay outside the gene matches. The germline V gene encodes CDR1 LNHDA and CDR2 SQIVND (reference sequence). This CDR3 contains 16 residues. The DNA of the CDR3 is TGTGCCAGTAGTCCCGCCGGACAGGGATACGACTATGGCTACACCTTC. Translation gives CASSPAGQGYDYGYTF.

The chain combines TRBV6-5 with TRBJ1-5, with TRBD1 identical over 7 bases. The V and J ends lost 4 bases and 7 bases, in that order; junction bases with no gene match: 7. The germline gives CDR1 MNHEY, CDR2 SVGAGI. The CDR3 loop spans 14 amino acids. CDR3 sequence (DNA): TGTGCCAGCAGTTCCGACAGGGACATACAGCCCCAGCATTTT. Its protein product is CASSSDRDIQPQHF.

CDR3 sequence (DNA): TGTGCCAGCAGCTTATCCCCAACAGGGGATGAAGCTTTCTTT. Translated, it gives CASSLSPTGDEAFF. The chain links TRBV11-2 to TRBJ1-1, with TRBD1 matching 7 bases. V shed 2 bases, J shed 7 bases, and the junction held 7 bases outside the gene matches. This CDR3 has 14 amino acids. Germline CDR1 reads SGHAT; CDR2 reads FQNNGV. The complete variable domain, with remaining parts taken from reference TRBV11-2 and TRBJ1-1, reads EAGVAQSPRYKIIEKRQSVAFWCNPISGHATLYWYQQILGQGPKLLIQFQNNGVVDDSQLPKDRFSAERLKGVDSTLKIQPAKLEDSAVYLCASSLSPTGDEAFFGQGTRLTVV.

This clone was seen a few times. The rearrangement joins TRBV27 to TRBJ1-1; D gene unclear. Per the germline V gene, CDR1 is MNHEY and CDR2 is SMNVEV (reference sequence). The CDR3 sequence is 13 residues long. Between the trimmed V and J ends, which lost 0 bases and 4 bases, there was a span of 6 bases. DNA for the CDR3: TGTGCCAGCAGTTTATCCAGTCGCACTGAAGCTTTCTTT. Translated, it gives CASSLSSRTEAFF.

The rearrangement joins TRBV5-7 to TRBJ1-2; D is uncertain. TRBV5-7 is noted as an ORF with a role that remains uncertain. The CDR3 has 13 residues. V was trimmed by 2 bases and J by 3 bases, leaving 8 bases between them. As DNA, the CDR3 is TGTGCCAGCAGCTTCAAGGAACACTATGGCTACACCTTC. Its protein product is CASSFKEHYGYTF.

V is TRBV12-3 or TRBV12-4 and J is TRBJ2-7; TRBD1 agrees at 7 bases. The length of the CDR3 is 13 residues. V gave up 6 bases and J gave up 1 base; unmatched junction bases: 3. The CDR3 DNA follows: TGTGCCAGCAGAGGGGGACAGTCCTACGAGCAGTACTTC. It specifies CASRGGQSYEQYF.

The chain links TRBV9 to TRBJ2-1, with D unresolved. The CDR3 sequence is 9 residues long. CDR1 is SGDLS, CDR2 YYNGEE, per germline. V was clipped by 9 bases and J by 8 bases, with 6 bases between them. CDR3 sequence: CATLYEQFF. As DNA, the CDR3 is TGTGCCACCCTGTATGAGCAGTTCTTC.

The rearrangement uses TRBV15 and TRBJ2-1; TRBD2 matches at 8 bases. This CDR3 region has 15 residues. With 0 bases clipped from V and 9 bases from J, the junction kept 7 bases outside the gene matches. From germline, CDR1 is LNHNV and CDR2 YYDKDF (reference sequence). As DNA, the CDR3 is TGTGCCACCAGCAGAGATCTAGCGGGTTCGGGTGAGCAGTTCTTC. Amino acid sequence: CATSRDLAGSGEQFF.

The J gene is TRBJ1-2, the V gene TRBV7-2; perhaps TRBD1 as D (5 bases). This CDR3 is 14 amino acids long. The V gene's germline CDR1 is SGHTA and CDR2 FQGNSA. Between the trimmed V and J ends, which lost 0 bases and 5 bases, there was a span of 10 bases. CDR3 in DNA: TGTGCCAGCAGCTTAGCGTTGGCAGGGTATGGCTACACCTTC. It encodes CASSLALAGYGYTF.

The V and J genes are TRBV7-2 and TRBJ2-5; 8 bases match TRBD2. V lost 8 bases, J lost 6 bases, and 14 bases stayed unmatched. This CDR3 spans 15 amino acids. Germline values: CDR1 SGHTA, CDR2 FQGNSA. CDR3 in amino acids: CASGGRGGFLQTQYF. The CDR3 DNA is TGTGCCAGCGGGGGTCGGGGGGGCTTCCTTCAGACCCAGTACTTC.

The gene calls are TRBV28 and TRBJ1-5; perhaps TRBD1 as D (5 bases). Trimming pared 6 bases from V and 4 bases from J, leaving 13 bases between. The CDR3 runs to 14 residues. Germline assignment: CDR1 MDHEN and CDR2 SYDVKM. The CDR3 bases are TGTGCCAGCAGCCGGGACCTGGGAAATCAGCCCCAGCATTTT. It translates to CASSRDLGNQPQHF.

This clone occurred a few times. The chain couples TRBV14 to TRBJ2-7; TRBD2 matches at 9 bases. Trimming cost V 5 bases and J 5 bases; bases outside gene matches: 10. The CDR3 covers 15 residues. Germline CDR1 and CDR2: SGHDN and FVKESK. CDR3 amino acids: CASSMRGGLGHEQYF. In nucleotides, the CDR3 is TGTGCCAGCAGCATGCGGGGGGGCCTTGGCCACGAGCAGTACTTC.

This chain joins TRBV6-5 and TRBJ2-7; TRBD2 matches at 9 bases. The germline CDR1 and CDR2 sequences are MNHEY and SVGAGI. This CDR3 spans 15 amino acids. V shed 6 bases and J 2 bases; nucleotides not matched to a gene: 8. Here the CDR3 reads CASSHWERGAYEQYF. The CDR3 DNA follows: TGTGCCAGCAGCCACTGGGAGCGGGGGGCCTACGAGCAGTACTTC.